This T cell receptor beta chain is drawn from a study of T cell repertoires in cytomegalovirus infection. This clonotype was counted only a few times. What it binds is not known. Via MiXCR, TCRdb re-called the reads, giving one row per CDR3 protein. The sample contains around 500,000 distinct CDR3 sequences, approximately 46% of which appear only once. The material sequenced was cultured PBMCs, taken from culture after CMV antigen stimulation. The source is a human donor in good health (CMV status not recorded). Some clones in this sample may be carry-over from other donors' samples.

Here the CDR3 reads CASSGPDTQYF. The CDR3 DNA sequence: TGTGCCAGTAGCGGGCCGGATACGCAGTATTTT. The chain couples TRBV19 to TRBJ2-3, with unresolved D. Trimming stripped 6 bases from V and 6 bases from J, with 7 bases between. Germline lookup yields CDR1 LNHDA and CDR2 SQIVND (reference sequence). The CDR3 length is 11 residues.